The 7 T cell receptor beta chains listed next were all sequenced from one sample in a study of cytomegalovirus exposure and HLA in healthy donors. This PCR relied on a set of 60 Vbeta primers and 13 Jbeta primers. The assay was immunoSEQ multiplex PCR, and TCRdb's table has in-frame clones only and misses some. The sample holds fewer than 120,000 clones; 76% are singletons and the top ten take over 10%. The sequencing input was PBMCs. These receptors were taken from a man younger than 40 in good health and CMV-seropositive.

This clone showed up just a few times. The J gene is TRBJ1-1, the V gene TRBV11-2; TRBD1 matches 8 bases. The germline gives CDR1 SGHAT, CDR2 FQNNGV. The CDR3 loop spans 14 amino acids. Trimming removed 5 bases from V and 5 bases from J; junction bases left unmatched: 7. The CDR3, as DNA: TGTGCCAGCAGCCCAGGGGGCTCGGGGACTGAAGCTTTCTTT. This gives the protein CASSPGGSGTEAFF.

This clone was counted between two and nine times. The chain carries TRBV9 and TRBJ2-7; TRBD1 agrees at 7 bases. J lost 0 bases, V lost 0 bases, and 15 bases had no gene match. This CDR3 is built from 19 residues. From germline, CDR1 is SGDLS and CDR2 YYNGEE. The CDR3, as DNA: TGTGCCAGCAGCGTAGTCGGGACAGTGCAAAAGAAAGGCTCCTACGAGCAGTACTTC. It is translated as CASSVVGTVQKKGSYEQYF.

This clone was seen a handful of times. J is TRBJ2-3 and V is TRBV5-4; TRBD2 aligns across 10 bases. The CDR3 consists of 15 residues. Germline assignment: CDR1 SGHNT and CDR2 YYREEE (reference sequence). Trimming removed 5 bases from V and 4 bases from J; junction bases left unmatched: 7. Here the CDR3 reads CASRLAGGSADTQYF. The CDR3 DNA reads TGTGCCAGCAGATTAGCGGGGGGAAGTGCAGATACGCAGTATTTT.

This chain joins TRBV30 and TRBJ1-5, with D maybe TRBD1 (6 bases). Germline values: CDR1 GTSNPN, CDR2 SVGIG (reference sequence). The CDR3 spans 13 residues. The V end lost 4 bases, the J end lost 3 bases, and 10 bases lay between the germline ends. CDR3 sequence (DNA): TGTGCCTGGAACAGGGACCCCAATCAGCCCCAGCATTTT. Its translation is CAWNRDPNQPQHF.

The J gene is TRBJ1-2, the V gene TRBV5-6, with 7 bases lining up with TRBD1. The V gene end was trimmed by 4 bases and the J gene end by 3 bases; junction bases not matched to a gene: 3. The V gene's germline CDR1 is SGHDT and CDR2 YYEEEE. The length of the CDR3 is 13 residues. As DNA, the CDR3 is TGTGCCAGCAGCCCAGGACAGGACTATGGCTACACCTTC. The encoded protein is CASSPGQDYGYTF.

The chain links TRBV7-3 to TRBJ2-5; D is possibly TRBD2 (5 bases). The germline V gene encodes CDR1 SGHTA and CDR2 FQGTGA. V lost 1 base and J 5 bases, leaving 8 bases between the germline ends. This CDR3 spans 13 amino acids. CDR3 nucleotide sequence: TGTGCCAGCAGCTTAATGGGCGGGGAGACCCAGTACTTC. As protein: CASSLMGGETQYF.

The CDR3 region is CASSVAGTGELFF. The CDR3 DNA reads TGTGCCAGCAGCGTAGCTGGGACAGGGGAGCTGTTTTTT. The rearrangement uses TRBV9 and TRBJ2-2; D might be TRBD1 (6 bases). CDR1 and CDR2 (germline): SGDLS, YYNGEE. V dropped 0 bases and J dropped 8 bases, with 8 bases sitting between them. This CDR3 is built from 13 residues.